This T cell receptor (beta chain) was recorded in a study of post-analysis software for immune sequencing data. V was shortened by 1 base and J by 10 bases, with 14 bases between the two germline ends. This CDR3 contains 15 residues. From germline, CDR1 is LNHNV and CDR2 YYDKDF (reference sequence). Incorporated into the TCR beta cDNA libraries were unique molecular identifiers, which served to reduce PCR and sequencing biases. Input of roughly 0.9 to 11 million T cells yielded about half a million cDNA molecules. TCRdb reprocessed the PCR reads with MiXCR, giving one entry per CDR3 protein. The table includes fewer than 850,000 distinct CDR3 sequences, roughly 30% detected once. Concerning this clonotype itself: Its antigen is unidentified.

Study-wide results and caveats: A handful of TRBV segments were significantly more frequent in patients than in controls. TRBV5-6, TRBV5-1 and TRBV20-1 were among these segments.

This clonotype was sampled from a girl between 10 and 17 years old with multiple sclerosis. Sample: blood. The chain employs TRBV15 and TRBJ1-6, with TRBD1 as a possible D gene (5 bases). CDR3 in DNA: TGTGCCACCAGCAGAGCGGGAGGTCAGGGATCACCCCTCCACTTT. Translating gives CATSRAGGQGSPLHF.